The 8 T cell receptor beta chains in this list originate from one sample, sequenced in a study of blood T cell repertoires in COVID-19. The table came from immunoSEQ multiplex PCR; TCRdb's copy has only in-frame clones and leaves some out. Of approximately 240,000 clones listed, about nine tenths are singletons. The material sequenced was PBMCs or T cells enriched from blood (not recorded which). These receptors were obtained from a woman in her late teens or twenties who had recovered from COVID-19.

This clone showed up just once. The chain has TRBV12-3 or TRBV12-4 and TRBJ1-3, with a tentative D call TRBD1 (5 bases). This CDR3 region has 11 residues. V lost 9 bases and J 9 bases, leaving 12 bases between the germline ends. The CDR3 loop reads CASTRGGTIYF. CDR3 in DNA: TGTGCCAGTACTCGGGGGGGCACCATATATTTT.

This clone has a single count. The V gene is TRBV7-8, the J gene TRBJ1-5; D remains ambiguous. V gave up 5 bases and J gave up 8 bases, with 16 bases separating them. The germline V gene has CDR1 SGHVS and CDR2 FQNEAQ. CDR3 length: 14 amino acids. CDR3 DNA sequence: TGTGCCAGCAGCGCCGTCACGCGGGTTAAGCCCCAGCATTTT. Protein: CASSAVTRVKPQHF.

V gene TRBV20-1 combines with J gene TRBJ2-7, with unresolved D. CDR1 and CDR2 (germline): DFQATT, SNEGSKA (reference sequence). CDR3 length equals 11 residues. The germline V and J ends were trimmed by 3 bases and 4 bases, with 7 bases remaining between them. CDR3 nucleotides: TGCAGTGCTAGTGGTCTTTACGAGCAGTACTTC. It specifies CSASGLYEQYF.

This clone was detected a few times. This chain uses TRBV5-1 with TRBJ2-7; TRBD2 matches at 15 bases. J was trimmed by 3 bases and V by 4 bases; bases with no gene match: 2. CDR1 and CDR2 from the germline V gene are SGHRS and YFSETQ. The CDR3 is made up of 15 amino acids. Here the CDR3 DNA reads TGCGCCAGCAGCCCGGGACTAGCGGGAGGCTACGAGCAGTACTTC. The encoded protein is CASSPGLAGGYEQYF. The complete variable domain, with remaining parts taken from reference TRBV5-1 and TRBJ2-7, reads KAGVTQTPRYLIKTRGQQVTLSCSPISGHRSVSWYQQTPGQGLQFLFEYFSETQRNKGNFPGRFSGRQFSNSRSEMNVSTLELGDSALYLCASSPGLAGGYEQYFGPGTRLTVT.

The CDR3 DNA sequence: TGTGCCAGCAGCTTAGTTCCCTCTATCCTCGGAGGCAATCAGCCCCAGCATTTT. Translated, it gives CASSLVPSILGGNQPQHF. V usage is TRBV7-8 and J usage is TRBJ1-5; the D is unclear. Germline loops: CDR1 SGHVS, CDR2 FQNEAQ. The CDR3 contains 18 residues. Between the trimmed V and J ends, which lost 1 base and 2 bases, there was a span of 18 bases. The variable domain in full, completed from reference TRBV7-8 and TRBJ1-5, reads GAGVSQSPRYKVAKRGQDVALRCDPISGHVSLFWYQQALGQGPEFLTYFQNEAQLDKSGLPSDRFFAERPEGSVSTLKIQRTQQEDSAVYLCASSLVPSILGGNQPQHFGDGTRLSIL.

The chain carries TRBV10-3 and TRBJ1-2, with 7 bases matching TRBD1. Germline CDR1 is ENHRY and CDR2 is SYGVKD. The junction had 4 bases not matched to a gene; V was cut back by 5 bases and J by 4 bases. CDR3 size: 13 residues. The CDR3 reads CAISQGQAYGYTF. The DNA of the CDR3 is TGTGCCATCAGTCAAGGACAGGCCTATGGCTACACCTTC.

This chain connects TRBV15 to TRBJ2-7, with 7 positions matching TRBD2. This CDR3 is built from 17 residues. Germline CDR1 LNHNV, CDR2 YYDKDF (reference sequence). Losses at the gene ends were 3 bases for V and 4 bases for J; bases not matched to a gene: 15. CDR3 protein: CATSRLGGASGAYEQYF. The CDR3 DNA reads as TGTGCCACCAGCAGGCTGGGAGGGGCGAGCGGCGCGTACGAGCAGTACTTC.

This clone has a handful of counts. The chain couples TRBV12-5 to TRBJ2-1; 11 bases match TRBD2. Trimming at V came to 2 bases and at J to 7 bases, leaving 4 bases not matched to a gene. CDR1 and CDR2 (germline): LGHNT, FRNRAP. There are 15 residues in the CDR3. This chain's CDR3 is CASGLTLAGENEQFF. Written as DNA, the CDR3 is TGTGCTAGTGGTTTGACACTAGCGGGAGAGAATGAGCAGTTCTTC.